The text below deals with one T cell receptor (beta chain). Antigen: not known. This specimen belongs to a study of cytomegalovirus exposure and HLA in healthy donors. Study conclusions and caveats: Many donors carried some public TCRs, although rarity characterized most TCR sequences.

The PCR was carried out with 60 Vbeta primers and 13 Jbeta primers. Sequencing used immunoSEQ multiplex PCR; TCRdb keeps in-frame clones, though not all of them. This sample has more than 150,000 clones; approximately 81% occur once, and the top ten carry 3.8%. V was clipped by 5 bases and J by 7 bases; unmatched bases: 15. Germline V gene lookup returns CDR1 LGHNT and CDR2 FRNRAP. The CDR3 has 17 amino acids. This TCR came from a man in his forties or fifties in good health and CMV-seronegative. What was sequenced was PBMCs. This chain connects TRBV12-5 to TRBJ1-5; TRBD1 matches 9 bases. The CDR3 region has the DNA TGTGCTAGTGGTCTCTGGACAGGGGCCCCTTCTAGGCAGCCCCAGCATTTT. Translated: CASGLWTGAPSRQPQHF.